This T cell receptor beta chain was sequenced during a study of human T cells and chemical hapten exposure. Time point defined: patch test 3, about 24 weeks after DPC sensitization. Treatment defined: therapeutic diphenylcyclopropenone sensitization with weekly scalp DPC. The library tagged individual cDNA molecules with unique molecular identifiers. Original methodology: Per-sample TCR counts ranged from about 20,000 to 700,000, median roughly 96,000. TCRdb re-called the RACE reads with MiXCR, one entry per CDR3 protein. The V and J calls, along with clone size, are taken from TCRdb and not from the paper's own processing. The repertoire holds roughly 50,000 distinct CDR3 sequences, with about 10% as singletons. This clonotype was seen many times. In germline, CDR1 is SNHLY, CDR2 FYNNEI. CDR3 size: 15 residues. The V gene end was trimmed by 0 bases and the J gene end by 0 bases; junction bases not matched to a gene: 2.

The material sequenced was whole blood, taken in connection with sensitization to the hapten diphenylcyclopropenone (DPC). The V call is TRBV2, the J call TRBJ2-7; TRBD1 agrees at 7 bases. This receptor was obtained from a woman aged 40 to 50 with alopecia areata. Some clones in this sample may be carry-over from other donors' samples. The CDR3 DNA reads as TGTGCCAGCAGTGAAGCTGACAGGGCCTCCTACGAGCAGTACTTC. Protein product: CASSEADRASYEQYF.